This TCR beta chain was recorded in a study of blood T cell repertoires in COVID-19 (TCRdb year 2020). Background on the whole study: Collaborator samples came from the United States, Italy and Spain and covered acute and convalescent phases of COVID-19. The material from the prospective study consisted of cDNA or gDNA derived from T cells, B-cell-depleted T cells, or PBMCs. Where available, HLA class I and class II types were obtained from metadata supplied by the sample provider rather than from assay-based typing. Sample metadata almost always included a de-identified subject ID, COVID-19 status, age in years and sex. The samples were drawn from two sources: the first 160 participants of the ongoing ImmuneRACE study, and about 1,300 subjects contributed by 6 global collaborators. The repertoires were made available in a free public database intended to serve as a resource for research on the immune response to SARS-CoV-2. The dataset comprised deeply sampled blood TCRbeta repertoires from subjects exposed to, actively infected with, or recovered from COVID-19. The full study reports these points: How much clinical and demographic metadata was included differed by source and by participant, and the metadata was provided uncurated.

The immunoSEQ Assay, a bias-controlled multiplex PCR, was used to amplify TCRbeta CDR3 regions from genomic DNA. As for how the authors treated the data: The number of nucleated cells in each sample was estimated by amplification of reference gene primers within the assay. To quantify the absolute abundance of each unique TCRbeta CDR3 rearrangement, sequence reads were collapsed and filtered. Productive Simpson clonality was computed per sample as the square root of Simpson's diversity index over productive rearrangements. Not all clones reach the TCRdb copy of this immuneACCESS table, which keeps in-frame sequences only. Checked studies attribute under half of the gap to unresolved V genes and leave the rest unexplained. D and trimming come from the DNA, and the V and J calls and clone size come from that table. Here the sample has 240,000 or so clones; 86% occur a single time. Roughly 2% of the sample is held by the ten biggest clonotypes.

Regarding this clone: There is no known antigen for this receptor. One base away there is no much larger clone; base qualities are not given.

In the prospective study, participants were roughly 18 to 95 years old, resided in about two dozen geographic areas of the United States, and were enrolled through a virtual design. Cohort assignment in the prospective study relied on participant-reported clinical history from a screening survey and a study questionnaire. Recovered participants in ImmuneRACE Cohort 3 were defined as having two consecutive negative NP/OP PCR tests, clearance from a healthcare professional, or resolution of symptoms. In the prospective study, whole blood, serum and a nasopharyngeal or oropharyngeal swab were collected from each participant by mobile phlebotomists. Over an approximately 2-month period, participants in the prospective study had the option of providing additional blood draws and questionnaires. Prospective study blood samples were shipped either frozen or at room temperature before DNA extraction. The CDR1 and CDR2 encoded by the germline V gene are SGHVS and FQNEAQ. CDR3 length: 13 amino acids, cysteine to phenylalanine. Kept here is only the CDR3 DNA, which spans 39 bases and is read in frame from base 1. V is pared back by 1 base and J by 7 bases, with 10 bases lying between the germline termini.

The material sequenced was PBMCs or T cells enriched from blood (not recorded which). This TCR was recovered from a woman between 45 and 65 years old who had recovered from COVID-19. The V gene is TRBV7-8 and the J gene is TRBJ1-1, with no confident D gene call. CDR3 protein: CASSLVVEHEAFF. The base sequence is TGTGCCAGCAGCTTAGTGGTCGAGCATGAAGCTTTCTTT.